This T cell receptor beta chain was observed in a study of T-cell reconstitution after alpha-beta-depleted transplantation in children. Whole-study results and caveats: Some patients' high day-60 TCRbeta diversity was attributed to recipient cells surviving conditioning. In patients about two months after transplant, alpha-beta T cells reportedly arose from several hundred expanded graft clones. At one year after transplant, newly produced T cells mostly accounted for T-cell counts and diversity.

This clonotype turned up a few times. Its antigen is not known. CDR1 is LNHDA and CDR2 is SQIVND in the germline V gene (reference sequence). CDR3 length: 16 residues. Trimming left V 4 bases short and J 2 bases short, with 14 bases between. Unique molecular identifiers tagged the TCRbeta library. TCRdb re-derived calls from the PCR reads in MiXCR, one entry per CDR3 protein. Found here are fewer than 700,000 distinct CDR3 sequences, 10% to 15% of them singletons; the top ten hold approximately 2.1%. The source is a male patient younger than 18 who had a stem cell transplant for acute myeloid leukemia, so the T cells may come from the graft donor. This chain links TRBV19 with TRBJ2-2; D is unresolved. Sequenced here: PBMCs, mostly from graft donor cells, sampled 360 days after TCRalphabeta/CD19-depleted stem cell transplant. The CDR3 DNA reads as TGTGCCAGTAGTACCGGTTCGAGGCCTAACACCGGGGAGCTGTTTTTT. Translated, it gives CASSTGSRPNTGELFF.